These T cell receptor beta chains were read from a single sample in a study of T-cell reconstitution after alpha-beta-depleted transplantation in children. TCRdb itself ran the PCR reads through MiXCR, one entry per CDR3 protein. This table has fewer than 700,000 distinct CDR3 sequences, 10% to 15% appearing once. The source material was PBMCs, mostly from graft donor cells, sampled 360 days after TCRalphabeta/CD19-depleted stem cell transplant. These TCRs come from a male patient between 10 and 17 years old who had a stem cell transplant for acute myeloid leukemia, so the T cells may come from the graft donor. Each CDR3 is given with its conserved first and last residue. A D gene is named only where the DNA matches it firmly. The size of a clone is reported for some rows only, either as once, few or many, or as a class for expanded clones.

. | TRBJ1-1 | TRBV9 | . | CASSVVGAGYGTEAFF | TGTGCCAGCAGCGTAGTAGGAGCGGGGTATGGCACTGAAGCTTTCTTT
many | TRBJ2-3 | TRBV20-1 | . | CSARHITGFTGTDTQYF | TGCAGTGCCAGACATATTACGGGCTTCACCGGGACAGATACGCAGTATTTT
many | TRBJ2-1 | TRBV30 | . | CAWNRQSSYNEQFF | TGTGCCTGGAATCGACAGAGCTCCTACAATGAGCAGTTCTTC
few | TRBJ2-2 | TRBV18 | . | CASSPLSWTGELFF | TGTGCCAGCTCACCTCTTTCGTGGACCGGGGAGCTGTTTTTT
. | TRBJ2-6 | TRBV27 | . | CASSFLRWDGQVGAGANVLTF | TGTGCCAGCAGTTTCCTCCGCTGGGACGGCCAAGTCGGAGCTGGGGCCAACGTCCTGACTTTC
few | TRBJ1-5 | TRBV28 | TRBD1 | CASSTPGQGSQPQHF | TGTGCCAGCAGTACACCGGGACAGGGCAGCCAGCCCCAGCATTTT
few | TRBJ2-1 | TRBV14 | . | CASSPDYPNEQFF | TGTGCCAGCAGCCCGGACTATCCCAATGAGCAGTTCTTC
. | TRBJ2-1 | TRBV28 | . | CASSFGGTSSYNEQFF | TGTGCCAGCAGTTTCGGGGGGACATCCTCCTACAATGAGCAGTTCTTC
. | TRBJ2-7 | TRBV20-1 | TRBD2 | CSARIAGGRYEQYF | TGCAGTGCTAGGATAGCGGGAGGGAGGTACGAGCAGTACTTC
few | TRBJ2-7 | TRBV12-3/TRBV12-4 | . | CASSLGWPAKEYF | TGTGCCAGCAGTTTAGGGTGGCCCGCCAAGGAGTACTTC
few | TRBJ2-5 | TRBV28 | TRBD2 | CASSLLTGGLAGAGKQETQYF | TGTGCCAGCAGTTTATTGACGGGGGGACTAGCGGGAGCGGGCAAACAAGAGACCCAGTACTTC
few | TRBJ2-1 | TRBV10-2 | . | CASSELNPSYNEQFF | TGCGCCAGCAGTGAGTTAAACCCGTCCTACAATGAGCAGTTCTTC
many | TRBJ2-3 | TRBV18 | . | CASSAPGEGLTDTQYF | TGTGCCAGCTCAGCGCCAGGGGAGGGCCTCACAGATACGCAGTATTTT
. | TRBJ2-1 | TRBV7-7 | TRBD1 | CASSLAGTGLGNEQFF | TGTGCTAGCAGCTTGGCCGGGACAGGGCTGGGTAATGAGCAGTTCTTC
few | TRBJ2-1 | TRBV7-9 | TRBD2 | CASSLLERGGEQFF | TGTGCCAGCAGCCTCCTTGAGAGGGGAGGGGAGCAGTTCTTC
few | TRBJ2-7 | TRBV7-2 | TRBD2 | CASSFRGLAGSPYEQYF | TGTGCCAGCAGCTTTAGAGGTCTAGCGGGCTCCCCCTACGAGCAGTACTTC
. | TRBJ2-1 | TRBV6-2/TRBV6-3 | TRBD2 | CASSRGLAGVKNNEQFF | TGTGCCAGCAGTCGGGGACTAGCGGGAGTGAAAAACAATGAGCAGTTCTTC
many | TRBJ2-3 | TRBV28 | . | CASSPGLSPDTQYF | TGTGCCAGCAGCCCCGGACTATCTCCAGATACGCAGTATTTT
. | TRBJ1-1 | TRBV7-2 | TRBD1 | CASSLITGAEAFF | TGTGCCAGCAGCTTAATAACAGGGGCTGAAGCTTTCTTT
few | TRBJ1-2 | TRBV19 | . | CASSRGLGQTYGYTF | TGTGCCAGTAGTAGAGGTCTTGGGCAGACCTATGGCTACACCTTC
few | TRBJ2-3 | TRBV7-9 | . | CASSGPGTRITDTQYF | TGTGCCAGCAGCGGTCCCGGGACCCGGATAACAGATACGCAGTATTTT
. | TRBJ2-1 | TRBV24-1 | TRBD2 | CATSDFPGLAGAQEQFF | TGTGCCACCAGTGATTTCCCCGGACTAGCGGGAGCCCAGGAGCAGTTCTTC
few | TRBJ2-7 | TRBV29-1 | TRBD1 | CSVYAEDRYEQYF | TGCAGCGTTTACGCGGAGGACAGGTACGAGCAGTACTTC
many | TRBJ2-7 | TRBV20-1 | . | CSARERGFYEQYF | TGCAGTGCTAGAGAGCGGGGCTTCTACGAGCAGTACTTC
few | TRBJ2-5 | TRBV20-1 | . | CSASLQETQYF | TGCAGTGCTAGCCTCCAAGAGACCCAGTACTTC
once | TRBJ1-5 | TRBV20-1 | . | CCARAWKARVGNQPQHF | TGCTGTGCTAGAGCATGGAAGGCCAGGGTAGGCAATCAGCCCCAGCATTTT
once | TRBJ1-1 | TRBV6-4 | . | CASSDQPGGTEAFF | TGTGCCAGCAGTGACCAACCCGGGGGCACTGAAGCTTTCTTT
few | TRBJ2-6 | TRBV20-1 | . | CSASAVSSGANVLTF | TGCAGTGCTAGCGCCGTGAGCTCTGGGGCCAACGTCCTGACTTTC
few | TRBJ2-7 | TRBV12-3/TRBV12-4 | TRBD2 | CASSLRLAGGGSVDEQYF | TGTGCCAGCAGTTTAAGACTAGCGGGAGGGGGGAGCGTGGACGAGCAGTACTTC
. | TRBJ2-5 | TRBV6-2/TRBV6-3 | . | CASRPTGQVLTGTQYF | TGTGCCAGCAGACCCACAGGACAAGTCCTAACGGGGACCCAGTACTTC
. | TRBJ2-4 | TRBV28 | . | CASSLSGLLAKNIQYF | TGTGCCAGCAGTTTATCGGGATTACTAGCCAAAAACATTCAGTACTTC
. | TRBJ2-5 | TRBV3-1 | . | CASSQDVAQYF | TGTGCCAGCAGCCAAGATGTGGCCCAGTACTTC
. | TRBJ2-1 | TRBV24-1 | TRBD2 | CATSDPALAGSSYNEQFF | TGTGCCACCAGTGATCCTGCTCTAGCGGGGTCCTCCTACAATGAGCAGTTCTTC
many | TRBJ2-5 | TRBV5-1 | TRBD2 | CASSSGLAPEETQYF | TGCGCCAGCAGTTCGGGACTAGCGCCTGAAGAGACCCAGTACTTC
. | TRBJ2-7 | TRBV11-1 | . | CASSPSFITGLPYEQYF | TGTGCCAGCAGCCCAAGTTTTATTACAGGGTTGCCCTACGAGCAGTACTTC
many | TRBJ2-7 | TRBV28 | TRBD1 | CASRRTGVSYEQYF | TGTGCCAGCAGGAGGACAGGGGTTTCCTACGAGCAGTACTTC
many | TRBJ2-2 | TRBV27 | TRBD2 | CASSLWAQLADLNTGELFF | TGTGCCAGCAGTTTATGGGCCCAACTAGCGGACTTGAACACCGGGGAGCTGTTTTTT
. | TRBJ2-2 | TRBV11-1 | . | CASSPLVSTGELFF | TGTGCCAGCAGCCCGTTAGTATCCACCGGGGAGCTGTTTTTT
many | TRBJ1-2 | TRBV6-2/TRBV6-3 | TRBD1 | CASSLGQRIVTYGYTF | TGTGCCAGCAGCTTGGGACAGAGGATTGTAACCTATGGCTACACCTTC
few | TRBJ1-1 | TRBV29-1 | . | CSVLTEPNTEAFF | TGCAGCGTTTTGACAGAGCCGAACACTGAAGCTTTCTTT
few | TRBJ2-1 | TRBV9 | . | CASSVDPGPPMQFF | TGTGCCAGCAGCGTAGATCCAGGACCGCCTATGCAGTTCTTC
few | TRBJ2-7 | TRBV29-1 | TRBD1 | CSVGGTGGYEQYF | TGCAGCGTTGGAGGGACAGGCGGCTACGAGCAGTACTTC
. | TRBJ2-7 | TRBV4-2 | TRBD2 | CASSQEGRLAGGSYEQYF | TGTGCCAGCAGCCAAGAAGGACGACTAGCGGGAGGGTCCTACGAGCAGTACTTC
. | TRBJ1-1 | TRBV28 | . | CASREVEANTEAFF | TGTGCCAGCAGGGAGGTTGAGGCTAACACTGAAGCTTTCTTT
. | TRBJ2-3 | TRBV4-2 | TRBD2 | CASSQEDLAGGGTDTQYF | TGTGCCAGCAGCCAAGAAGACCTAGCGGGAGGGGGCACAGATACGCAGTATTTT
many | TRBJ2-1 | TRBV9 | . | CASSVDRADEQFF | TGTGCCAGCAGCGTAGACCGGGCGGATGAGCAGTTCTTC
few | TRBJ2-1 | TRBV7-6 | TRBD2 | CASSLGRASGRIAYNEQFF | TGTGCCAGCAGCTTAGGAAGGGCTAGCGGGAGGATCGCCTACAATGAGCAGTTCTTC
few | TRBJ2-7 | TRBV19 | . | CASSPEVYGEQYF | TGTGCCAGTAGCCCTGAGGTTTACGGGGAGCAGTACTTC
few | TRBJ2-7 | TRBV7-8 | . | CASRPGNRVFYEQYF | TGTGCCAGCAGGCCAGGGAACCGGGTCTTCTACGAGCAGTACTTC
. | TRBJ2-1 | TRBV5-1 | . | CASSFDGTPSSEQFF | TGCGCCAGCAGCTTTGATGGGACTCCTAGTTCTGAGCAGTTCTTC
few | TRBJ2-1 | TRBV28 | . | CASSWNNEQFF | TGTGCCAGCAGTTGGAACAATGAGCAGTTCTTC
many | TRBJ2-3 | TRBV29-1 | . | CSVGGSTDTQYF | TGCAGCGTTGGCGGTAGCACAGATACGCAGTATTTT
. | TRBJ2-7 | TRBV3-1 | . | CASSLRGDYEQYF | TGTGCCAGCAGCCTCAGGGGGGACTACGAGCAGTACTTC
few | TRBJ2-3 | TRBV7-8 | . | CASSFGPSSTDTQYF | TGTGCCAGCAGCTTTGGTCCTTCTAGCACAGATACGCAGTATTTT
. | TRBJ2-2 | TRBV25-1 | . | CASTTMPGVLFF | TGTGCCAGCACCACAATGCCCGGTGTGCTGTTTTTT